This TCR beta chain was profiled in a study of blood T cell repertoires in COVID-19. Clones were read by immunoSEQ multiplex PCR, and TCRdb kept only the in-frame ones, dropping some. The table has around 70,000 clones, over 80% seen once. The germline V gene has CDR1 MNHEY and CDR2 SVGAGI. Trimming cost V 6 bases and J 9 bases, with 14 bases left between them. This CDR3 comprises 12 residues. This receptor was taken from a man aged 50 to 60 with COVID-19, enrolled during active disease. What was sequenced was peripheral blood. The V call is TRBV6-5, the J call TRBJ1-1; D might be TRBD1 (5 bases). CDR3 residues: CASRITGGKAFF. CDR3 DNA: TGTGCCAGCAGGATAACAGGAGGGAAAGCTTTCTTT.